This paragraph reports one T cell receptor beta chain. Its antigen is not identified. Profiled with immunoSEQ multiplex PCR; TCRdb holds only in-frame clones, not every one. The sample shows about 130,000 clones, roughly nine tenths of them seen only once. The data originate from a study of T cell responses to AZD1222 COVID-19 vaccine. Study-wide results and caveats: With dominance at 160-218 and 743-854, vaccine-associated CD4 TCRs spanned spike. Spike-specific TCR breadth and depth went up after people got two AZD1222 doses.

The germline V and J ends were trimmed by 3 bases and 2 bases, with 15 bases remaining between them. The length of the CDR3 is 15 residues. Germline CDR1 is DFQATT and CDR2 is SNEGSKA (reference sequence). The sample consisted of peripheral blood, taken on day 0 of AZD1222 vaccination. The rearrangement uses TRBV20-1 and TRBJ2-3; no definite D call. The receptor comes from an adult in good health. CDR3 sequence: CSASNLAGATDTQYF. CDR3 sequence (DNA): TGCAGTGCTAGTAATCTGGCAGGTGCCACAGATACGCAGTATTTT.